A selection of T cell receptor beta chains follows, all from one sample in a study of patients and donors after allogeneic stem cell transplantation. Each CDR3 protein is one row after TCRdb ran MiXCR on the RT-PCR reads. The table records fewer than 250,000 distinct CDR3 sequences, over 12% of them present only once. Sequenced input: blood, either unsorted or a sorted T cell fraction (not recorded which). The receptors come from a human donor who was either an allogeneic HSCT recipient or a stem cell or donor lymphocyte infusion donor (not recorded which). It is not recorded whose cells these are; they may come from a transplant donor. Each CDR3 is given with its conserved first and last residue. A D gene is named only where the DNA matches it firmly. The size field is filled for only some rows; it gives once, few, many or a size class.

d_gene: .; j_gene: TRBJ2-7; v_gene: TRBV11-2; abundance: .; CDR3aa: CASTPGSEQYF; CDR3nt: TGTGCCAGCACCCCGGGAAGCGAGCAGTACTTC
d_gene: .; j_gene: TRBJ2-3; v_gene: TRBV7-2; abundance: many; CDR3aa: CASSLVSVSTDTQYF; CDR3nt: TGTGCCAGCAGCTTAGTTTCCGTAAGCACAGATACGCAGTATTTT
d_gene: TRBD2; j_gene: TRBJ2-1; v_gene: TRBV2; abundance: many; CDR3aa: CASSDQRGGRNEQFF; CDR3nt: TGTGCCAGCAGTGACCAGCGGGGGGGCCGCAATGAGCAGTTCTTC
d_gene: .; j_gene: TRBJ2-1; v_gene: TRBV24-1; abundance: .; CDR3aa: CATSDFQGGFNEQFF; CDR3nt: TGTGCCACCAGTGATTTCCAGGGGGGGTTCAATGAGCAGTTCTTC
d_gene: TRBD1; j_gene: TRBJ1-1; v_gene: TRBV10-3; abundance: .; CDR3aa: CATQPPGQGSTEAFF; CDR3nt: TGTGCCACCCAGCCCCCCGGACAGGGAAGCACTGAAGCTTTCTTT
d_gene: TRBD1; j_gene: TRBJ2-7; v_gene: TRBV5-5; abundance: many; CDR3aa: CASSQTGQASYEQYF; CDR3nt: TGTGCCAGCAGCCAAACCGGACAGGCCTCCTACGAGCAGTACTTC
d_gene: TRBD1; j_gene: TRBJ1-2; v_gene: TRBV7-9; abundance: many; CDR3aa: CASSSPTGDGYTF; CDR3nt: TGTGCCAGCAGCTCCCCCACAGGGGATGGCTACACCTTC
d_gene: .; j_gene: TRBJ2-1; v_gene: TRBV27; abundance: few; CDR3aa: CASSYWGPKGNNEQFF; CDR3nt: TGTGCCAGCAGTTATTGGGGCCCGAAAGGGAACAATGAGCAGTTCTTC
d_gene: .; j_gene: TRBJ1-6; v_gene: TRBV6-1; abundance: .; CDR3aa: CASSVDGRISPLHF; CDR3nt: TGTGCCAGCAGTGTGGACGGGAGAATTTCACCCCTCCACTTT
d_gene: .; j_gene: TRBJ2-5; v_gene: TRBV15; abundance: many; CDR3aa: CATSRDGRDGQYF; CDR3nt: TGTGCCACCAGCAGAGATGGCAGGGACGGCCAGTACTTC
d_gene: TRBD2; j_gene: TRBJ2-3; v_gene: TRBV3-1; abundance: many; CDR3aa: CASSQDLAGGGDTQYF; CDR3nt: TGTGCCAGCAGCCAAGACCTAGCGGGAGGGGGAGATACGCAGTATTTT
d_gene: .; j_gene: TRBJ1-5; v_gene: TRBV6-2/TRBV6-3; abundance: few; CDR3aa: CASSYSTAWTDSNQPQHF; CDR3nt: TGTGCCAGCAGTTACTCGACTGCGTGGACAGATAGCAATCAGCCCCAGCATTTT
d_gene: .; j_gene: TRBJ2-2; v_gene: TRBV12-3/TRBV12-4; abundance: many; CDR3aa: CASRVNQGNTGELFF; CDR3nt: TGTGCCAGCAGAGTAAATCAGGGGAACACCGGGGAGCTGTTTTTT
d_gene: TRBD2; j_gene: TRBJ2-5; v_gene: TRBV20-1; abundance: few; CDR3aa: CSARLAGGLWETQYF; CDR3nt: TGCAGTGCTAGACTAGCGGGGGGATTATGGGAGACCCAGTACTTC
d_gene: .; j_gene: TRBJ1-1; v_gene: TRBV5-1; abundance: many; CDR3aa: CASSSGANTEAFF; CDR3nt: TGCGCCAGCAGTTCGGGAGCGAACACTGAAGCTTTCTTT
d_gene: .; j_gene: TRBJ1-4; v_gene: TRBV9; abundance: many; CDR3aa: CASSVGVSTNEKLFF; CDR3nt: TGTGCCAGCAGCGTAGGGGTCTCAACTAATGAAAAACTGTTTTTT
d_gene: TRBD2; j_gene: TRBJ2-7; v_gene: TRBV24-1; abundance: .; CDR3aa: CATSDSIAGGLYEQYF; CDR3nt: TGTGCCACCAGTGATTCCATAGCGGGAGGGCTCTACGAGCAGTACTTC
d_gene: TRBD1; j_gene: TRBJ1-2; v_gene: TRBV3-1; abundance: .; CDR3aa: CASSRRQGALGYTF; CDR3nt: TGTGCCAGCAGCCGGAGACAGGGGGCCCTTGGCTACACCTTC
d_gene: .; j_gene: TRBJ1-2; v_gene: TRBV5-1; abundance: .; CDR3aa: CASSLQQASDGYTF; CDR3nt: TGCGCCAGCAGCTTGCAACAGGCGTCAGATGGCTACACCTTC
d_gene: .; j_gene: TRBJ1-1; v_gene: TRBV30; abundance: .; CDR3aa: CAWSAPWRINTEAFF; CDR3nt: TGTGCCTGGAGTGCCCCGTGGAGGATCAACACTGAAGCTTTCTTT
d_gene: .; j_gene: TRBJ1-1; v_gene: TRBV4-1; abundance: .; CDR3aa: CASTVNRASNTEAFF; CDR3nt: TGCGCCAGCACTGTAAACAGGGCTTCGAACACTGAAGCTTTCTTT
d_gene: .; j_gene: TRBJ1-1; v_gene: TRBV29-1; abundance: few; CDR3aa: CSVDPGSDEAFF; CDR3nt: TGCAGCGTTGATCCGGGGTCGGATGAAGCTTTCTTT